This is a list of T cell receptor beta chains from one sample in a study of neurological immune-mediated disorders. MiXCR, applied by TCRdb to the 5' RACE reads, yields one record per CDR3 protein. Of approximately 43,000 distinct CDR3 sequences detected, roughly 2.5% appear once; the ten largest clones hold roughly an eighth. Material for sequencing was PBMCs. The receptors originated from a man under 40 with multiple sclerosis. Each CDR3 is given with its conserved first and last residue. The D gene is left open where the match is weak. Each size is how often the clone was seen (once, few, many) or a class if it is expanded.

clone_size j_call d_call v_call cdr3_nt cdr3_aa
many TRBJ1-3 NA TRBV20-1 TGCAGTGCTAAACATACCTCTGGAAACACCATATATTTT CSAKHTSGNTIYF
many TRBJ2-7 NA TRBV18 TGTGCCAGCTCACCAAGGGATCCCTACGAGCAGTACTTC CASSPRDPYEQYF
many TRBJ2-1 NA TRBV20-1 TGCAGTCCCTTGGGGGTCTCCTACAATGAGCAGTTCTTC CSPLGVSYNEQFF
many TRBJ1-2 TRBD1 TRBV7-2 TGTGCCAGCAGCCACCGACAGGGTTCTAACTATGGCTACACCTTC CASSHRQGSNYGYTF
few TRBJ2-7 NA TRBV11-2 TGTGCCAGCAGCTTAGGTCGGGACGAGCAGTACTTC CASSLGRDEQYF
many TRBJ2-1 TRBD2 TRBV20-1 TGCAGTGCTAGAGACGGGACTAGCGGGATTCAAGAGCAGTTCTTC CSARDGTSGIQEQFF
many TRBJ1-6 NA TRBV12-3/TRBV12-4 TGTGCCAGCAGCTTTGAAATATCCTCCCCTATTAGTAATTCACCCCTCCACTTT CASSFEISSPISNSPLHF
many TRBJ1-3 NA TRBV4-1 TGCGCCAGCAGCCAAGGCGTGGACCCTCCTAGAAACACCATATATTTT CASSQGVDPPRNTIYF
many TRBJ1-4 NA TRBV3-1 TGTGCCAGCAGCCCCGGCGGGACCTCTAATGAAAAACTGTTTTTT CASSPGGTSNEKLFF
many TRBJ2-1 TRBD1 TRBV5-1 TGCGCCAGCAGCTCCGGACAGGGAGCCTACAATGAGCAGTTCTTC CASSSGQGAYNEQFF
many TRBJ1-2 NA TRBV10-3 TGTGCCATCAGTGAGTCCGGCAACTATGGCTACACCTTC CAISESGNYGYTF
many TRBJ2-5 TRBD2 TRBV7-9 TGTGCCAGCAGCCCCGCGGGGGGGGAAGAAGAGACCCAGTACTTC CASSPAGGEEETQYF
many TRBJ2-1 NA TRBV5-6 TGTGCCAGCAGCACCTACTCCGGTGAGCAGTTCTTC CASSTYSGEQFF
many TRBJ2-3 NA TRBV7-6 TGTGCCAGCAGCTTAGTAGGTGGTAACACAGATACGCAGTATTTT CASSLVGGNTDTQYF